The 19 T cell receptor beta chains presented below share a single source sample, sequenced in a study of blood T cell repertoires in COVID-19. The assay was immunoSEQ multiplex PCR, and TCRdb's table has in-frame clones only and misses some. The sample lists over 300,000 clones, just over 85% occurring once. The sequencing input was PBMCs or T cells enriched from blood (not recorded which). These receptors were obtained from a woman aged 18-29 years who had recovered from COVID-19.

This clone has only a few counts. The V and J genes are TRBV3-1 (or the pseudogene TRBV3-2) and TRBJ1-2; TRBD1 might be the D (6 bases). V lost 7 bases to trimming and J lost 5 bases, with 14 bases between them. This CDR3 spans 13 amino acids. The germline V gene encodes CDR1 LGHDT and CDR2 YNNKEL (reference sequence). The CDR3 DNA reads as TGTGCCAGCAACCTCGGACAGCCTTATGGCTACACCTTC. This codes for CASNLGQPYGYTF.

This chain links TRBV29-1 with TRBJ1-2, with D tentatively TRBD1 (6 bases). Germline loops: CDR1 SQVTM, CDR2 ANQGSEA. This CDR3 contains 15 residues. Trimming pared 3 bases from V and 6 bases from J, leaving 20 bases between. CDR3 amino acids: CSVDQGMPRRDGYTF. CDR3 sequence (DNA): TGCAGCGTTGATCAGGGGATGCCCCGACGGGATGGCTACACCTTC.

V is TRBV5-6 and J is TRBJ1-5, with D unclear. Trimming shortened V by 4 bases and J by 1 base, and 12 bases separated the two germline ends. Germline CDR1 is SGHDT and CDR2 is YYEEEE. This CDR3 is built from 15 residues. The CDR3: CASSAGMGSNQPQHF. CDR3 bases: TGTGCCAGCAGCGCCGGGATGGGAAGCAATCAGCCCCAGCATTTT.

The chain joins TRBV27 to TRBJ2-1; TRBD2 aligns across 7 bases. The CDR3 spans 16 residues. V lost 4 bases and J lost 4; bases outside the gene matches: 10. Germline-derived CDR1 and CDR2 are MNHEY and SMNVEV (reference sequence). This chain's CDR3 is CASSSGGSYRYNEQFF. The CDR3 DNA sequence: TGTGCCAGCAGTTCCGGGGGGAGTTATCGTTACAATGAGCAGTTCTTC.

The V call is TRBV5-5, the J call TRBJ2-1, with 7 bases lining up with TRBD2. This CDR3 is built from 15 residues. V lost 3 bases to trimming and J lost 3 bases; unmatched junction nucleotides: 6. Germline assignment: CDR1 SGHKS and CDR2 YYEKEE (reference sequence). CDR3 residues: CASSYRLAGYNEQFF. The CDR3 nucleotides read TGTGCCAGCAGCTATAGACTAGCTGGCTACAATGAGCAGTTCTTC.

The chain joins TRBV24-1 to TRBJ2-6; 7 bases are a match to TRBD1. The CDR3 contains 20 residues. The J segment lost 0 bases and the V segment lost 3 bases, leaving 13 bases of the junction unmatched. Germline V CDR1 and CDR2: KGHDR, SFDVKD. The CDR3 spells CATSDGTGTDSLSGANVLTF. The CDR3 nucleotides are TGTGCCACCAGTGATGGGACCGGGACAGATTCCCTCTCTGGGGCCAACGTCCTGACTTTC.

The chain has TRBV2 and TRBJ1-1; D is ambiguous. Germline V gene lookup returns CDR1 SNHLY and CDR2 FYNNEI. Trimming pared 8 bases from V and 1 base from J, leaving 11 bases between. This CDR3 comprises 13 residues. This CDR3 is CASSTTRNTEAFF. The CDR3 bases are TGTGCCAGCTCGACAACTAGGAACACTGAAGCTTTCTTT.

CDR3 sequence (DNA): TGTGCCAGCAGCGCAGGACTGACGGGAGAGACCCAGTACTTC. This translates into CASSAGLTGETQYF. The chain uses TRBV7-8 and TRBJ2-5; D is possibly TRBD2 (5 bases). Germline assignment: CDR1 SGHVS and CDR2 FQNEAQ. The V end was cut by 5 bases, the J end by 4 bases, with 14 bases between. CDR3 size: 14 residues.

The CDR3 here is CASSFGTVNTEAFF. CDR3 coding DNA: TGTGCCAGCAGCTTTGGGACAGTTAACACTGAAGCTTTCTTT. The chain is built from TRBV5-5 and TRBJ1-1; 7 bases are a match to TRBD1. Germline V gene data show CDR1 as SGHKS and CDR2 as YYEKEE (reference sequence). The trim removed 2 bases at V and 2 bases at J, leaving 3 bases unmatched. The CDR3 has 14 amino acids.

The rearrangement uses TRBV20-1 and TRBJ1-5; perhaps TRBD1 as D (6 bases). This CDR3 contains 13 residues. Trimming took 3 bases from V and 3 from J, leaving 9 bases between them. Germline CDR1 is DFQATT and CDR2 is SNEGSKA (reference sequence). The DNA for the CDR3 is TGCAGTGCTAGTGGACAGTTCAATCAGCCCCAGCATTTT. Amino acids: CSASGQFNQPQHF.

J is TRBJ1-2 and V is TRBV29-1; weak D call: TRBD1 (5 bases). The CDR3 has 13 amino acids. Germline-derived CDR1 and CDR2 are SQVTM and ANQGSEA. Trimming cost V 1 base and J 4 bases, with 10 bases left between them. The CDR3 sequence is CSVEATARYGYTF. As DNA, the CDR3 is TGCAGCGTTGAAGCGACAGCGCGCTATGGCTACACCTTC.

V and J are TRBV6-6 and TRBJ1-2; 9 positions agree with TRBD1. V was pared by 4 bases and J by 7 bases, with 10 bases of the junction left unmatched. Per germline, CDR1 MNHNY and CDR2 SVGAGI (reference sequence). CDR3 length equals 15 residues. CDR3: CASSFQQGAEGGYTF. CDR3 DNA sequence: TGTGCCAGCAGTTTTCAACAGGGGGCAGAGGGTGGCTACACCTTC.

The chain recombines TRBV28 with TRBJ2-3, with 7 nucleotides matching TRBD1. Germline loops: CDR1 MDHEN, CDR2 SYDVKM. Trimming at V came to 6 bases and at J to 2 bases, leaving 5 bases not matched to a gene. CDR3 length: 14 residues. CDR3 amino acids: CASSPGTATDTQYF. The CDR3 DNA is TGTGCCAGCAGCCCCGGGACAGCCACAGATACGCAGTATTTT.

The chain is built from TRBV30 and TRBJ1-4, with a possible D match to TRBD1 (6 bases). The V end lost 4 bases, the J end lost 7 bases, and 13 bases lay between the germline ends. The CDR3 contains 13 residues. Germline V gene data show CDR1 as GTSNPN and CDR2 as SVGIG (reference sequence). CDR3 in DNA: TGTGCCTGGAATGGGGGCGGAATTGAAAAACTGTTTTTT. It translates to CAWNGGGIEKLFF.

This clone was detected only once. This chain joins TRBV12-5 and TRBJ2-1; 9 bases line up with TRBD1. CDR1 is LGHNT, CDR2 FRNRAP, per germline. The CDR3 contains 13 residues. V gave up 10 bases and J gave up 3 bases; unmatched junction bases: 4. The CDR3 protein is CATGTGNYNEQFF. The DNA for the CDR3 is TGTGCTACCGGGACAGGGAACTACAATGAGCAGTTCTTC. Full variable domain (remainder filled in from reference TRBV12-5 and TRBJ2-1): DARVTQTPRHKVTEMGQEVTMRCQPILGHNTVFWYRQTMMQGLELLAYFRNRAPLDDSGMPKDRFSAEMPDATLATLKIQPSEPRDSAVYFCATGTGNYNEQFFGPGTRLTVL.

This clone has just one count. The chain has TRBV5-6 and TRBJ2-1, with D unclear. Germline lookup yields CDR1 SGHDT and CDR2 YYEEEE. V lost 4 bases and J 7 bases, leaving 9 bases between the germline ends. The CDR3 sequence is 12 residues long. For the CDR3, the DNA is TGTGCCAGCAGCGAGCACCTGAATGAGCAGTTCTTC. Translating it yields CASSEHLNEQFF.

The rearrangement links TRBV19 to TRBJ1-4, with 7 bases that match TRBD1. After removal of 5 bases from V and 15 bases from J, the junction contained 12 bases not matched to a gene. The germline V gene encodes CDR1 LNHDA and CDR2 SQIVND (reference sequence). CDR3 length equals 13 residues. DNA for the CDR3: TGTGCCAGTAGTCCAGAGACAGGGTCAACGATGTTTTTT. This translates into CASSPETGSTMFF.

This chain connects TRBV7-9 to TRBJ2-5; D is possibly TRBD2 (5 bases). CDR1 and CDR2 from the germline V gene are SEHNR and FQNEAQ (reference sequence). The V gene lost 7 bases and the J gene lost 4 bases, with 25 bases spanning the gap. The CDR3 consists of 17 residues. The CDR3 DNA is TGTGCCAGCATATCTAGATGGGCCCACTTGGAGGCAGAGACCCAGTACTTC. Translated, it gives CASISRWAHLEAETQYF.

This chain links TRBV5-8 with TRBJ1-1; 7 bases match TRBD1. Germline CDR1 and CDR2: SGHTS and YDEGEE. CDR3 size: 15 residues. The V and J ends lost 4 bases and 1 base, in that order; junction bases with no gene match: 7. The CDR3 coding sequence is TGTGCCAGCAGCCTCACGGGACAGCCGAACACTGAAGCTTTCTTT. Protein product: CASSLTGQPNTEAFF. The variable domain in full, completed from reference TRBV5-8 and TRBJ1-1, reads EAGVTQSPTHLIKTRGQQATLRCSPISGHTSVYWYQQALGLGLQFLLWYDEGEERNRGNFPPRFSGRQFPNYSSELNVNALELEDSALYLCASSLTGQPNTEAFFGQGTRLTVV.